This entry lists 18 T cell receptor beta chains sequenced from one sample in a study of shared clonotypes between healthy human individuals. Generated by immunoSEQ multiplex PCR, the TCRdb table keeps only in-frame clones and is missing some. Of approximately 1.5 million clones in the sample, 98% were seen once. The sequenced sample consisted of naive CD4+ T cells sorted from blood. Subset meaning: CD45RA+ positively selected. The receptor set was obtained from a man aged 30 to 39 in good health.

This clone was seen a single time. CDR3 nucleotides: TGTGCCAGTAGTATCCTATTCGGGGGGAATGGAATCACCGGGGAGCTGTTTTTT. It yields the protein CASSILFGGNGITGELFF. J is TRBJ2-2 and V is TRBV19; 7 positions agree with TRBD2. Losses at the gene ends were 3 bases for V and 4 bases for J; bases not matched to a gene: 14. The CDR3 totals 18 residues. Germline-derived CDR1 and CDR2 are LNHDA and SQIVND (reference sequence).

The CDR3 spells CASSLTENTEAFF. CDR3 in DNA: TGTGCCAGCAGCTTAACGGAGAACACTGAAGCTTTCTTT. The V gene is TRBV7-9, the J gene TRBJ1-1, with unresolved D. CDR1 SEHNR and CDR2 FQNEAQ come from the germline V gene (reference sequence). The length of the CDR3 is 13 residues. V dropped 2 bases and J dropped 1 base, with 5 bases sitting between them.

The chain recombines TRBV9 with TRBJ2-1; 10 nucleotides match TRBD2. CDR3 length equals 15 residues. V was pared by 4 bases and J by 5 bases, with 6 bases of the junction left unmatched. The germline CDR1 and CDR2 sequences are SGDLS and YYNGEE. The CDR3 DNA follows: TGTGCCAGCAGCCCTAGGACTAGCGGTAACAATGAGCAGTTCTTC. Translated: CASSPRTSGNNEQFF.

This chain joins TRBV4-3 and TRBJ1-5, with D perhaps TRBD1 (5 bases). Trimming stripped 0 bases from V and 0 bases from J, with 15 bases between. This CDR3 contains 18 residues. Germline CDR1 LGHNA, CDR2 YSLEER. The CDR3 nucleotides are TGCGCCAGCAGCCAAGATTACGGACAACTTTATAGCAATCAGCCCCAGCATTTT. Translating gives CASSQDYGQLYSNQPQHF.

V is TRBV5-1 and J is TRBJ2-1; D is undetermined. Germline V gives CDR1 SGHRS, CDR2 YFSETQ. The CDR3 covers 16 residues. Between the trimmed V and J ends, which lost 1 base and 0 bases, there was a span of 11 bases. CDR3 sequence: CASSLIGRSSYNEQFF. CDR3 bases: TGCGCCAGCAGCTTGATCGGACGGAGCTCCTACAATGAGCAGTTCTTC.

The chain carries TRBV29-1 and TRBJ2-3, with TRBD2 matching over 9 bases. Trimming cost V 3 bases and J 1 base; bases outside gene matches: 2. The CDR3 is 14 residues long. Germline assignment: CDR1 SQVTM and CDR2 ANQGSEA. The CDR3 spells CSVDKREGTDTQYF. The CDR3 DNA is TGCAGCGTTGACAAGCGGGAGGGCACAGATACGCAGTATTTT.

A note on this clone: The same CDR3 can be traced to other DNA sequences in this sample. This chain joins TRBV5-4 and TRBJ2-1; 8 bases agree with TRBD2. Trimming removed 0 bases from V and 7 bases from J; junction bases left unmatched: 6. The CDR3 sequence is 15 residues long. Germline V gives CDR1 SGHNT, CDR2 YYREEE (reference sequence). CDR3 region: CASSLGLAGNNEQFF. The CDR3 DNA sequence: TGTGCCAGCAGCTTGGGGCTAGCGGGCAATAATGAGCAGTTCTTC.

The chain combines TRBV6-6 with TRBJ1-2; maybe TRBD1 (6 bases). The CDR3 length is 14 residues. The germline V gene encodes CDR1 MNHNY and CDR2 SVGAGI (reference sequence). Trimming left V 6 bases short and J 8 bases short, with 19 bases between. Here the CDR3 DNA reads TGTGCCAGCAGCAACTCAGGGGATTGGGGAGGCTACACCTTC. Translation: CASSNSGDWGGYTF.

Only one count was recorded for this clone. V and J are TRBV7-2 and TRBJ2-5; 9 bases agree with TRBD1. The CDR3 runs to 13 residues. Germline V gene data show CDR1 as SGHTA and CDR2 as FQGNSA. The V gene end was trimmed by 5 bases and the J gene end by 5 bases; junction bases not matched to a gene: 3. The CDR3 DNA sequence: TGTGCCAGCAGCATAGGGACAGGGGAGACCCAGTACTTC. This encodes CASSIGTGETQYF.

The V and J genes are TRBV11-2 and TRBJ1-1; the D gene is possibly TRBD1 (5 bases). The germline V gene encodes CDR1 SGHAT and CDR2 FQNNGV. Trimming stripped 1 base from V and 3 bases from J, with 15 bases between. This CDR3 contains 16 residues. CDR3 region: CASSLGLPVGDTEAFF. In DNA form, the CDR3 reads TGTGCCAGCAGCTTAGGGCTACCCGTAGGGGACACTGAAGCTTTCTTT.

The V gene is TRBV19, the J gene TRBJ1-5; no reliable D call. Germline CDR1 reads LNHDA; CDR2 reads SQIVND (reference sequence). The V gene lost 4 bases and the J gene lost 3 bases, with 13 bases spanning the gap. This CDR3 spans 15 amino acids. The chain's CDR3 is CASSTPLGLNQPQHF. CDR3 sequence (DNA): TGTGCCAGTAGTACCCCCCTGGGCCTCAATCAGCCCCAGCATTTT.

Of note for this clone: The sample holds other DNA sequences that translate to the same CDR3. The V call is TRBV15, the J call TRBJ1-4; no firm D call. Germline V lookup: CDR1 LNHNV, CDR2 YYDKDF (reference sequence). The CDR3 is made up of 13 amino acids. The V end lost 1 base, the J end lost 8 bases, and 8 bases lay between the germline ends. The CDR3 nucleotides are TGTGCCACCAGCAGAGGGTCCGGCGAAAAACTGTTTTTT. This gives the protein CATSRGSGEKLFF.

Here the CDR3 reads CASSRPPRTAWVYEQYF. For the CDR3, the DNA is TGTGCCAGCAGCCGACCCCCTAGGACGGCGTGGGTCTACGAGCAGTACTTC. V and J are TRBV7-2 and TRBJ2-7, with D uncertain. The length of the CDR3 is 17 residues. Germline-derived CDR1 and CDR2 are SGHTA and FQGNSA. The V end was cut by 5 bases, the J end by 3 bases, with 23 bases between.

This sequence joins TRBV7-9 and TRBJ2-1; TRBD2 aligns across 7 bases. The CDR3 consists of 13 residues. The V and J ends lost 2 bases and 13 bases, in that order; junction bases with no gene match: 8. Per germline, CDR1 SEHNR and CDR2 FQNEAQ (reference sequence). CDR3 in amino acids: CASSLIFSGAQFF. CDR3 nucleotide sequence: TGTGCCAGCAGCTTAATTTTCAGCGGGGCACAGTTCTTC.

This clone has a single count. The chain's CDR3 is CASSDQQGRSTQYF. DNA of the CDR3: TGTGCCAGCAGTGACCAGCAGGGGAGGTCGACGCAGTATTTT. This rearrangement joins TRBV2 to TRBJ2-3; D may match TRBD1 or TRBD2 (6 bases each). Per germline, CDR1 SNHLY and CDR2 FYNNEI. CDR3 size: 14 residues. The V and J ends lost 3 bases and 9 bases respectively, with 16 bases between them.

This rearrangement joins TRBV14 to TRBJ2-1; D gene ambiguous. The germline V gene has CDR1 SGHDN and CDR2 FVKESK. Deletions cut 4 bases from V and 5 bases from J, with 9 bases between. This CDR3 has 13 residues. The CDR3 DNA reads TGTGCCAGCAGCCGCCGGGTCGACAATGAGCAGTTCTTC. It codes for CASSRRVDNEQFF.

The chain links TRBV19 to TRBJ2-3, with TRBD2 identical over 8 bases. The CDR3 covers 16 residues. Germline CDR1 is LNHDA and CDR2 is SQIVND (reference sequence). V lost 2 bases to trimming and J lost 2 bases; unmatched junction nucleotides: 6. The CDR3 loop is CASSIISGGLTDTQYF. The CDR3 coding sequence is TGTGCCAGTAGTATAATAAGCGGGGGACTCACAGATACGCAGTATTTT. Looking up the rest from reference TRBV19 and TRBJ2-3 gives the full variable domain: DGGITQSPKYLFRKEGQNVTLSCEQNLNHDAMYWYRQDPGQGLRLIYYSQIVNDFQKGDIAEGYSVSREKKESFPLTVTSAQKNPTAFYLCASSIISGGLTDTQYFGPGTRLTVL.

The count of this clone is one. This chain links TRBV27 with TRBJ1-2; 8 nucleotides line up with TRBD1. Germline CDR1 and CDR2: MNHEY and SMNVEV (reference sequence). The CDR3 spans 14 residues. The J segment lost 7 bases and the V segment lost 5 bases, leaving 9 bases of the junction unmatched. The CDR3 reads CASSPRTGNGGYTF. The DNA for the CDR3 is TGTGCCAGCAGTCCAAGGACAGGGAACGGTGGCTACACCTTC.